This T cell receptor beta chain derives from a study of brain T cells in children with intractable seizures. Sequencing used immunoSEQ multiplex PCR; TCRdb keeps in-frame clones, though not all of them. Of about 80,000 clones in the sample, under 95% were seen once. Germline lookup yields CDR1 MNHEY and CDR2 SMNVEV (reference sequence). CDR3 length: 14 residues. Trimming removed 3 bases from V and 4 bases from J, with 10 bases in between. The rearrangement links TRBV27 to TRBJ1-5; D uncertain. The TCR sequence derives from a girl aged 2-9 years with Rasmussen encephalitis and intractable seizures. Sequenced here: peripheral blood, sampled at surgery. The CDR3 is CASSLVQNNQPQHF. In nucleotides, the CDR3 is TGTGCCAGCAGTTTGGTACAGAATAATCAGCCCCAGCATTTT.